This is a list of T cell receptor beta chains from one sample in a study of cytomegalovirus exposure and HLA in healthy donors. Repertoires were generated with immunoSEQ multiplex PCR, while TCRdb's copy carries only in-frame clones and drops some. The sample contains some 90,000 clones, over 60% of which appear only once. The specimen was PBMCs. The receptors derive from a man aged 40-49 years in good health and CMV-seronegative. CDR3s include the opening cysteine and the closing phenylalanine or tryptophan. Fields, in order: D gene, V gene, clone size, J gene, CDR3 DNA, CDR3 protein. The D gene is left open where the match is weak. The size field is filled for only some rows; it gives once, few, many or a size class.

D gene: -
V gene: TRBV9
clone size: -
J gene: TRBJ2-4
CDR3 DNA: TGTGCCAGCAGCGTAGAGGGGATTCTTCGCTACATTCAGTACTTC
CDR3 protein: CASSVEGILRYIQYF

D gene: -
V gene: TRBV30
clone size: -
J gene: TRBJ2-3
CDR3 DNA: TGTGCCTGGAAGAGGGCAGATACGCAGTATTTT
CDR3 protein: CAWKRADTQYF

D gene: -
V gene: TRBV29-1
clone size: -
J gene: TRBJ1-2
CDR3 DNA: TGCAGCGTTGAACGGGGGGATGGCTACACCTTC
CDR3 protein: CSVERGDGYTF

D gene: -
V gene: TRBV10-3
clone size: few
J gene: TRBJ2-4
CDR3 DNA: TGTGCCATCAGTGAGTCGGGGGGGGACACAGGGCGCCGGAAAAACATTCAGTACTTC
CDR3 protein: CAISESGGDTGRRKNIQYF

D gene: -
V gene: TRBV9
clone size: -
J gene: TRBJ1-1
CDR3 DNA: TGTGCCAGCAGCGTAGGAGTCTATTTGAACACTGAAGCTTTCTTT
CDR3 protein: CASSVGVYLNTEAFF

D gene: TRBD1
V gene: TRBV4-3
clone size: -
J gene: TRBJ1-3
CDR3 DNA: TGCGCCAGCAGCCACGGGACAGGGGAAGGAAACACCATATATTTT
CDR3 protein: CASSHGTGEGNTIYF

D gene: -
V gene: TRBV28
clone size: -
J gene: TRBJ1-4
CDR3 DNA: TGTGCCAGCAGTTCTCCGGAGTCCATTAATGAAAAACTGTTTTTT
CDR3 protein: CASSSPESINEKLFF

D gene: TRBD1
V gene: TRBV28
clone size: -
J gene: TRBJ1-2
CDR3 DNA: TGTGCCAGCAGCTACCCCCGAACGACCCCAGGGGGAAGTATATCAAGGAGCGGCTACACCTTC
CDR3 protein: CASSYPRTTPGGSISRSGYTF

D gene: -
V gene: TRBV5-4
clone size: -
J gene: TRBJ2-7
CDR3 DNA: TGTGCCAGCAGCTCGTCAGGGGGGACCTACGAGCAGTACTTC
CDR3 protein: CASSSSGGTYEQYF

D gene: TRBD1
V gene: TRBV9
clone size: -
J gene: TRBJ2-1
CDR3 DNA: TGTGCCAGCAGCTATACCCAGGGGGACAGGGTCAGTGAGCAGTTCTTC
CDR3 protein: CASSYTQGDRVSEQFF

D gene: -
V gene: TRBV9
clone size: -
J gene: TRBJ2-1
CDR3 DNA: TGTGCCAGCAGCCCGAGGTCCTACAATGAGCAGTTCTTC
CDR3 protein: CASSPRSYNEQFF

D gene: -
V gene: TRBV28
clone size: -
J gene: TRBJ1-2
CDR3 DNA: TGTGCCAGCAGTTTATCAGAGGGTAACTATGGCTACACCTTC
CDR3 protein: CASSLSEGNYGYTF

D gene: -
V gene: TRBV5-6
clone size: -
J gene: TRBJ2-3
CDR3 DNA: TGTGCCAGCAGCTTGGCGGGCACAGATACGCAGTATTTT
CDR3 protein: CASSLAGTDTQYF

D gene: -
V gene: TRBV5-1
clone size: -
J gene: TRBJ2-5
CDR3 DNA: TGCGCCAGCAGTGGGGGGGGCCATCAAGAGACCCAGTACTTC
CDR3 protein: CASSGGGHQETQYF

D gene: TRBD2
V gene: TRBV14
clone size: -
J gene: TRBJ2-7
CDR3 DNA: TGTGCCAGCAGCCCCCATACTAGCGGGGGCTACGAGCAGTACTTC
CDR3 protein: CASSPHTSGGYEQYF

D gene: TRBD2
V gene: TRBV4-1
clone size: -
J gene: TRBJ2-3
CDR3 DNA: TGCGCCAGCAGCCGGACTAGCGGGGGGGCCGGTAACACAGATACGCAGTATTTT
CDR3 protein: CASSRTSGGAGNTDTQYF

D gene: -
V gene: TRBV28
clone size: few
J gene: TRBJ1-6
CDR3 DNA: TGTGCCAGCAGTAGACTCTTTAATTCACCCCTCCACTTT
CDR3 protein: CASSRLFNSPLHF

D gene: TRBD1
V gene: TRBV19
clone size: -
J gene: TRBJ2-6
CDR3 DNA: TGTGCCAGTAGTATCACAGGGGCCGGGGCCAACGTCCTGACTTTC
CDR3 protein: CASSITGAGANVLTF

D gene: TRBD1
V gene: TRBV18
clone size: -
J gene: TRBJ1-2
CDR3 DNA: TGTGCCAGCTCACGAGGGACAGGGGGATATGGCTACACCTTC
CDR3 protein: CASSRGTGGYGYTF

D gene: -
V gene: TRBV30
clone size: -
J gene: TRBJ2-3
CDR3 DNA: TGTGCCTGGACCGGAATCGGAGGTCAGGATACGCAGTATTTT
CDR3 protein: CAWTGIGGQDTQYF

D gene: TRBD1
V gene: TRBV7-8
clone size: -
J gene: TRBJ2-3
CDR3 DNA: TGTGCCAGCAGCTTGGGACAGGGACACACAGATACGCAGTATTTT
CDR3 protein: CASSLGQGHTDTQYF

D gene: -
V gene: TRBV28
clone size: -
J gene: TRBJ1-4
CDR3 DNA: TGTGCCAGCAGTTTACCAGGACAGAGCCCAACTAATGAAAAACTGTTTTTT
CDR3 protein: CASSLPGQSPTNEKLFF

D gene: -
V gene: TRBV27
clone size: -
J gene: TRBJ1-2
CDR3 DNA: TGTGCCAGCAGTTTGTCACAGCATAACTATGGCTACACCTTC
CDR3 protein: CASSLSQHNYGYTF

D gene: TRBD2
V gene: TRBV4-3
clone size: once
J gene: TRBJ2-7
CDR3 DNA: TGCGCCAGCAGCCAAAGGGGAATTGAGACTAGCTTCCCCTACGAGCAGTACTTC
CDR3 protein: CASSQRGIETSFPYEQYF

D gene: TRBD1
V gene: TRBV6-5
clone size: -
J gene: TRBJ2-1
CDR3 DNA: TGTGCCAGCAGACCCCGGGACAGGGTATACAATGAGCAGTTCTTC
CDR3 protein: CASRPRDRVYNEQFF

D gene: -
V gene: TRBV5-1
clone size: -
J gene: TRBJ1-2
CDR3 DNA: TGCGCCAGCAGCTCCCTAACAGCAAACTATGGCTACACCTTC
CDR3 protein: CASSSLTANYGYTF

D gene: TRBD2
V gene: TRBV4-3
clone size: -
J gene: TRBJ2-3
CDR3 DNA: TGCGCCAGCAGCCAGACTAGCGGGGGCACAGATACGCAGTATTTT
CDR3 protein: CASSQTSGGTDTQYF

D gene: TRBD1
V gene: TRBV7-9
clone size: -
J gene: TRBJ2-1
CDR3 DNA: TGTGCCAGCAGAAGTAGGCGGGACAGGGTCTTTAATGAGCAGTTCTTC
CDR3 protein: CASRSRRDRVFNEQFF